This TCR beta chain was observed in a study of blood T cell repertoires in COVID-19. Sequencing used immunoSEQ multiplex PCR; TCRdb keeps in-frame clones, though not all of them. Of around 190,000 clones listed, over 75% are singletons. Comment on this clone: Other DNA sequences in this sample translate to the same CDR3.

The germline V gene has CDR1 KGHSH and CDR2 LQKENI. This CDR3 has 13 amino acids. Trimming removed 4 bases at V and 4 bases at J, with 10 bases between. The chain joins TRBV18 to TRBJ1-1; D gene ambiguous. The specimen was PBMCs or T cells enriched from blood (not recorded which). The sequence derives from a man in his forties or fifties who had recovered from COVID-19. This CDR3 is CASSLTGSTEAFF. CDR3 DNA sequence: TGTGCCAGCTCACTGACGGGGTCCACTGAAGCTTTCTTT.